The 9 T cell receptor beta chains below all came from one sample that was sequenced in a study of immune cell composition in non-small cell lung cancer. Clones were sequenced by immunoSEQ multiplex PCR, and TCRdb holds only the in-frame ones, with some missing. The table shows 14,000 to 15,000 clones, with approximately 69% occurring only once. The sample comprised lung tumor tissue. Every receptor here comes from a human donor with non-small cell lung cancer.

V usage is TRBV19 and J usage is TRBJ2-2; no clear D gene. There are 17 residues in the CDR3. The V gene lost 6 bases and the J gene lost 0 bases, with 17 bases spanning the gap. CDR1 and CDR2 from the germline V gene are LNHDA and SQIVND (reference sequence). CDR3 coding DNA: TGTGCCAGTAGCCTTATAGAGCAGGCTCCGAACACCGGGGAGCTGTTTTTT. Translation gives CASSLIEQAPNTGELFF.

CDR3 loop: CASSFAAGGNTIYF. Here the CDR3 DNA reads TGTGCCAGCAGCTTCGCGGCGGGTGGAAACACCATATATTTT. The rearrangement links TRBV11-2 to TRBJ1-3; the D is unclear. The CDR3 covers 14 residues. The germline V and J ends were trimmed by 3 bases and 3 bases, with 9 bases remaining between them. CDR1 and CDR2 from the germline V gene are SGHAT and FQNNGV.

V and J are TRBV7-2 and TRBJ2-1; a weak D match, TRBD2 (6 bases). Germline CDR1 reads SGHTA; CDR2 reads FQGNSA. Trimming took 2 bases from V and 11 from J, leaving 10 bases between them. CDR3 length equals 12 residues. CDR3 in amino acids: CASSLPGDKQFF. CDR3 DNA: TGTGCCAGCAGCTTACCGGGGGATAAGCAGTTCTTC.

This CDR3 is CASSPDRGYIPTEQYF. In nucleotides, the CDR3 is TGTGCCAGCAGCCCGGACAGGGGGTACATACCGACAGAGCAGTATTTT. The genes are TRBV27 and TRBJ2-3; 10 bases are a match to TRBD1. This CDR3 region has 16 residues. From germline, CDR1 is MNHEY and CDR2 SMNVEV (reference sequence). V lost 6 bases, J lost 11 bases, and 17 bases stayed unmatched.

The V gene is TRBV7-9, the J gene TRBJ2-2; the D is unclear. This CDR3 comprises 13 residues. Germline V gives CDR1 SEHNR, CDR2 FQNEAQ (reference sequence). Trimming took 4 bases from V and 1 from J, leaving 4 bases between them. The CDR3 sequence: CASSSRNTGELFF. The CDR3, as DNA: TGTGCCAGCAGCTCTCGGAACACCGGGGAGCTGTTTTTT.

This chain joins TRBV4-2 and TRBJ2-5; 9 bases line up with TRBD1. The germline CDR1 and CDR2 sequences are LGHNA and YNFKEQ. The V and J ends lost 1 base and 5 bases, in that order; junction bases with no gene match: 2. This CDR3 spans 14 amino acids. CDR3 nucleotides: TGTGCCAGCAGCCAAGGGACAGGGGTCGAGACCCAGTACTTC. Protein product: CASSQGTGVETQYF.

This chain joins TRBV7-8 and TRBJ2-4; maybe TRBD2 (5 bases). The CDR3 covers 14 residues. Trimming took 3 bases from V and 6 from J, leaving 12 bases between them. Germline CDR1 SGHVS, CDR2 FQNEAQ. CDR3 residues: CASSLAGALNIQYF. Here the CDR3 DNA reads TGTGCCAGCAGCTTGGCGGGCGCTCTAAACATTCAGTACTTC.

This CDR3 is CASSSREGTNYGYTF. The CDR3, as DNA: TGTGCCAGCAGCTCCCGGGAGGGAACTAACTATGGCTACACCTTC. The V gene is TRBV5-5, the J gene TRBJ1-2; no definite D call. The ends were cut back, 3 bases at V and 0 bases at J, with 12 bases in the middle. CDR3 length: 15 residues. CDR1 and CDR2 from the germline V gene are SGHKS and YYEKEE (reference sequence). The variable domain in full, completed from reference TRBV5-5 and TRBJ1-2, reads DAGVTQSPTHLIKTRGQQVTLRCSPISGHKSVSWYQQVLGQGPQFIFQYYEKEERGRGNFPDRFSARQFPNYSSELNVNALLLGDSALYLCASSSREGTNYGYTFGSGTRLTVV.

The sample holds one count of this clone. V gene TRBV7-2 combines with J gene TRBJ1-2; D remains ambiguous. The germline V and J ends were trimmed by 1 base and 6 bases, with 12 bases remaining between them. CDR3 length: 14 residues. Germline assignment: CDR1 SGHTA and CDR2 FQGNSA. In DNA, the CDR3 is TGTGCCAGCAGCTTAGGAGGGAGTCGGCATGGCTACACCTTC. Its translation: CASSLGGSRHGYTF.